The clone carrying this TCR beta chain is a singleton in its sample. Method: immunoSEQ multiplex PCR; TCRdb's copy keeps in-frame clones and lacks some. The sample has roughly 460,000 clones, 80% to 90% seen once. This entry belongs to a study of Ad26.COV2.S vaccination and SARS-CoV-2 variants. As for the study in general: This donor came from the COV1001 trial of Ad26.COV2.S.

Treatment given: about 20 received Ad26.COV2.S at low or high dose, single or two shots; roughly five received placebo; per-sample allocation not given. After the first vaccine or placebo injection, samples were drawn on day 63. The specimen was peripheral blood, collected in a trial of Ad26.COV2.S vaccine versus placebo. The TCR originated in a person between 18 and 65 years old who received the Ad26.COV2.S COVID-19 vaccine or a placebo.

This chain's CDR3 is CASSTSTRTVAQYF. The DNA of the CDR3 is TGCGCCAGCAGTACCTCTACTAGGACAGTGGCCCAGTACTTC. The V gene is TRBV10-2, the J gene TRBJ2-5; tentatively, D is TRBD1 (6 bases). The CDR3 runs to 14 residues. Germline CDR1 WSHSY, CDR2 SAAADI. V gave up 5 bases and J gave up 9 bases, with 19 bases separating them.